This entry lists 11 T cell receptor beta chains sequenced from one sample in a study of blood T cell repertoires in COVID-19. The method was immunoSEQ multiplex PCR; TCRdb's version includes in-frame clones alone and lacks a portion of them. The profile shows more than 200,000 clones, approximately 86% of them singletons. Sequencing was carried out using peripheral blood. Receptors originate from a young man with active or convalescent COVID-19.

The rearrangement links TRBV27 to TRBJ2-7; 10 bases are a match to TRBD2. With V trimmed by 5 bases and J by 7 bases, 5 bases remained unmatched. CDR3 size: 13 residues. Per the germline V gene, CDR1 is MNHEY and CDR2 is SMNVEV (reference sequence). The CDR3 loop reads CASSPAGGLEQYF. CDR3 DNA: TGTGCCAGCAGTCCAGCGGGGGGGCTTGAGCAGTACTTC.

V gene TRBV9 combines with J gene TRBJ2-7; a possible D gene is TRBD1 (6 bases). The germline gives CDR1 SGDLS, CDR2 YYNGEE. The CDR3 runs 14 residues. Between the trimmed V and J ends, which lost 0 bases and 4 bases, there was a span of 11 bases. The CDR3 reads CASSVGIGGYEQYF. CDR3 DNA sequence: TGTGCCAGCAGCGTAGGTATAGGGGGTTACGAGCAGTACTTC.

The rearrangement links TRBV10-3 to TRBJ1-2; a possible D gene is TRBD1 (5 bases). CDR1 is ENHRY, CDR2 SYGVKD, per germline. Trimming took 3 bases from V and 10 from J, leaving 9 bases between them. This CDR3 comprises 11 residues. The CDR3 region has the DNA TGTGCCATCAGTGATCAGGGAACCTACACCTTC. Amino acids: CAISDQGTYTF.

DNA for the CDR3: TGTGCCAGCAGCCCCCGGGCCTACGAGCAGTACTTC. Its translation: CASSPRAYEQYF. This rearrangement joins TRBV9 to TRBJ2-7; D remains unclear. Trimming stripped 4 bases from V and 2 bases from J, with 7 bases between. This CDR3 has 12 residues. Germline loops: CDR1 SGDLS, CDR2 YYNGEE.

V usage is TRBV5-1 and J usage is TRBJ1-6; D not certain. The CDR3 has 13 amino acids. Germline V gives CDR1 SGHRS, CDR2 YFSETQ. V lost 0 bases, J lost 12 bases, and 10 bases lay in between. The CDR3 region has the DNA TGCGCCAGCAGCTTGGAGGCCAGGCAACCCCTCCACTTT. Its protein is CASSLEARQPLHF.

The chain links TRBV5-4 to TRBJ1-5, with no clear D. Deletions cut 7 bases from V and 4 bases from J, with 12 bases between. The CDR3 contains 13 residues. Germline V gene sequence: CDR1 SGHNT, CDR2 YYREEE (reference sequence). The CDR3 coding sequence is TGTGCCAGCTCCTCGGGGTTGAATCAGCCCCAGCATTTT. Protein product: CASSSGLNQPQHF.

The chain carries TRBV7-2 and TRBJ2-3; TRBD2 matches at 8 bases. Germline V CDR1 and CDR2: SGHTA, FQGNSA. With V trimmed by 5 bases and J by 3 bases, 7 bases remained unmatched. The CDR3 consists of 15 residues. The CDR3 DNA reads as TGTGCCAGCAGCGCCCGGGGGGGCCGGACAGATACGCAGTATTTT. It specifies CASSARGGRTDTQYF.

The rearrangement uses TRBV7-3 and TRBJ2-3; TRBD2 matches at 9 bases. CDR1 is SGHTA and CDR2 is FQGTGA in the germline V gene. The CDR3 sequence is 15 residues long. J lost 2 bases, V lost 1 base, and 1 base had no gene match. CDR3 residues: CASSLSGGDTDTQYF. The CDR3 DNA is TGTGCCAGCAGCTTAAGCGGGGGGGACACAGATACGCAGTATTTT.

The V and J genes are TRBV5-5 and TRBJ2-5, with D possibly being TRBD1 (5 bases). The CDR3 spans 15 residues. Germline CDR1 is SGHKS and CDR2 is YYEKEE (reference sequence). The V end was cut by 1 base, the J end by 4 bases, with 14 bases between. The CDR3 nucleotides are TGTGCCAGCAGCTTGCGTGGGGCGCGAGGAGAGACCCAGTACTTC. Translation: CASSLRGARGETQYF.

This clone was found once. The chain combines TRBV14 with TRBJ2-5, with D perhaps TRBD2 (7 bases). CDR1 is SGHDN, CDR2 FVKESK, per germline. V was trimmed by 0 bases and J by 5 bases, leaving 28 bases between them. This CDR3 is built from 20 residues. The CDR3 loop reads CASSQEGPLKGGGASETQYF. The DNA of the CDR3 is TGTGCCAGCAGCCAAGAGGGTCCCCTCAAGGGGGGAGGGGCAAGCGAGACCCAGTACTTC.

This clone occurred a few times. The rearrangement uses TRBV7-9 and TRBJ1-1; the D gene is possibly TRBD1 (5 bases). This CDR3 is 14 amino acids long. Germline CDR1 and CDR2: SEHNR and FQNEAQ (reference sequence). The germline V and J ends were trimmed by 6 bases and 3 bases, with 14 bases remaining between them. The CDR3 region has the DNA TGTGCCAGCAGTGTTAGGGGCGGGGACACTGAAGCTTTCTTT. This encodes CASSVRGGDTEAFF.